What follows describes a single TCR beta chain. Original data processing: Estimation of nucleated cell counts relied on the amplification of reference gene primers. The data were produced by immunoSEQ multiplex PCR, yet TCRdb's version contains in-frame clones alone and is incomplete. D and trimming were read from the DNA, whereas the V and J calls and clone size are those reported in that table. In the table there are some 100,000 clones, roughly 90% of which are singletons. These data belong to a study of blood T cell repertoires in COVID-19. Study-level background: Specimens from acute and convalescent COVID-19 originated in the United States, Italy and Spain. In each case, the material was cDNA or gDNA derived from T cells, B-cell-depleted T cells, or PBMCs.

This CDR3 has 11 amino acids. Germline V CDR1 and CDR2: SQVTM, ANQGSEA. J lost 8 bases, V lost 6 bases, and 3 bases had no gene match. The chain combines TRBV29-1 with TRBJ2-1; 8 bases line up with TRBD1. The specimen sequenced was peripheral blood. This clonotype was sampled from a man aged 55 to 69 with acute or convalescent COVID-19. CDR3 sequence: CSVETGDEQFF. The CDR3 nucleotides are TGCAGCGTCGAGACAGGGGATGAGCAGTTCTTC.